This note documents a single T cell receptor beta chain sequence. The data belong to a study of blood T cell repertoires in COVID-19. Looking at the study overall: Material from acute and convalescent COVID-19 was sourced from the United States, Italy and Spain.

Deletions cut 1 base from V and 14 bases from J, with 21 bases between. CDR1 is SEHNR and CDR2 is FQNEAQ in the germline V gene (reference sequence). This CDR3 has 15 residues. Profiling relied on immunoSEQ multiplex PCR, and the TCRdb table lists in-frame clones only, not all of them. The sample lists approximately 40,000 clones; about four fifths were seen once. The sample comprised peripheral blood. The chain links TRBV7-9 to TRBJ2-1, with a possible D match to TRBD2 (6 bases). This receptor was identified in a man older than 75 with active or convalescent COVID-19. Here the CDR3 DNA reads TGTGCCAGCAGCTTAGTATACGGAGGGAAAAATGAAAAGTTCTTC. Encoded protein: CASSLVYGGKNEKFF.